A selection of T cell receptor beta chains follows, all from one sample in a study of beta chain features in type 1 diabetes. Clones were sequenced by immunoSEQ multiplex PCR, and TCRdb holds only the in-frame ones, with some missing. Of 200,000 to 250,000 clones listed, about 10% are singletons. Sample: naive CD4+ T cells from blood. These receptors were collected from a young woman in good health. Each CDR3 is given with its conserved first and last residue. The D gene is left open where the match is weak. Some rows have no size entry. The others give once, few or many, or a class for an expanded clone.

abundance	d_gene	j_gene	v_gene	CDR3nt	CDR3aa
.	TRBD1	TRBJ2-5	TRBV6-6	TGTGCCAGCATACGAGGCCCGGGACAGGTCCCAGAGACCCAGTACTTC	CASIRGPGQVPETQYF
.	.	TRBJ1-6	TRBV5-6	TGTGCCAGCAGCTTGGTGTTCGGAGGGAGGTCACCCCTCCACTTT	CASSLVFGGRSPLHF
.	.	TRBJ2-1	TRBV21-1	TGTGCCAGCAGCCCCGGTGAGCAGTTCTTC	CASSPGEQFF
.	TRBD1	TRBJ2-1	TRBV19	TGTGCCAGTAGTATGCCGGGACAGGGGGCCAATGAGCAGTTCTTC	CASSMPGQGANEQFF
few	TRBD2	TRBJ2-1	TRBV6-6	TGTGCCAGCAGTTATCCTAGCGGGGGGCTCAATGAGCAGTTCTTC	CASSYPSGGLNEQFF
.	.	TRBJ1-1	TRBV6-5	TGTGCCAGCAGTTTTGGCTCAAGTTCGACTGAAGCTTTCTTT	CASSFGSSSTEAFF
.	TRBD1	TRBJ1-5	TRBV27	TGTGCCAGCAGTTCTGGACAGGGTCCGAGCCTTCGGCATCAGCCCCAGCATTTT	CASSSGQGPSLRHQPQHF
.	.	TRBJ1-2	TRBV19	TGTGCCAGTAGTATGATCACAGGGAGTAACTATGGCTACACCTTC	CASSMITGSNYGYTF
.	.	TRBJ1-2	TRBV29-1	TGCAGCGTTGCCCACGGGGGACCGGGACTAAACTATGGCTACACCTTC	CSVAHGGPGLNYGYTF
few	.	TRBJ1-5	TRBV5-8	TGTGCCAGCAGCTTGCTCCGACAGGCGGACGTAGAGCCCCAGCATTTT	CASSLLRQADVEPQHF
.	.	TRBJ2-7	TRBV7-7	TGTGCCAGCAGCTTAAGAGGCCGAGACGAGCAGTACTTC	CASSLRGRDEQYF
few	.	TRBJ2-1	TRBV5-1	TGCGCCAGCAGCGTCCCCAGCTCCTACAATGAGCAGTTCTTC	CASSVPSSYNEQFF
few	TRBD2	TRBJ2-5	TRBV5-1	TGCGCCAGCAGCTGGACACCGGGAGGAATAGAGACCCAGTACTTC	CASSWTPGGIETQYF
.	.	TRBJ2-3	TRBV5-1	TGCGCCAGCAGCTTGGGTCTAGCCGGGGGAGATACGCAGTATTTT	CASSLGLAGGDTQYF
.	.	TRBJ2-7	TRBV18	TGTGCCAGCTCACCGGCAGGGTCGGACGAGCAGTACTTC	CASSPAGSDEQYF
.	TRBD1	TRBJ1-2	TRBV9	TGTGCCAGCAGCGTAGCGGGACAGTTCTATGGCTACACCTTC	CASSVAGQFYGYTF
few	TRBD2	TRBJ2-1	TRBV5-1	TGCGCCAGCAGCCCGGGACTAGCGTCCGATGAGCAGTTCTTC	CASSPGLASDEQFF
.	TRBD1	TRBJ1-2	TRBV29-1	TGCAGCGTTGAAGGACAGGGGCTGAGTCTCTATGGCTACACCTTC	CSVEGQGLSLYGYTF
.	.	TRBJ1-2	TRBV25-1	TGTGCCAGCAGTGAGTCCCTAAGCTACGGCTACACCTTC	CASSESLSYGYTF
many	.	TRBJ1-1	TRBV23-1	TGCGCCAGCAGTCTCCAGGGCAGTAACACTGAAGCTTTCTTT	CASSLQGSNTEAFF
.	.	TRBJ2-3	TRBV5-1	TGCGCCAGCAGCGCCGGGACACGAGTCGGCACAGATACGCAGTATTTT	CASSAGTRVGTDTQYF
.	.	TRBJ2-1	TRBV7-9	TGTGCCAGCAGCTTAAGGCAGGGGTACTACAATGAGCAGTTCTTC	CASSLRQGYYNEQFF
few	.	TRBJ1-1	TRBV5-1	TGCGCCAGCAGGACAATCCCTATTATGAACACTGAAGCTTTCTTT	CASRTIPIMNTEAFF
.	TRBD2	TRBJ2-7	TRBV9	TGTGCCAGCAGCGCGGGGACTAGACCGTTGGAGCAGTACTTC	CASSAGTRPLEQYF
many	TRBD1	TRBJ2-1	TRBV23-1	TGCGCCAGCAGTCACGAATCGGGAGACAGGGGGCGAAATGAGCAGTTCTTC	CASSHESGDRGRNEQFF
many	TRBD2	TRBJ2-1	TRBV5-1	TGCGCCAGCAGCCTGGACCCTAGCGGGACATACAATGAGCAGTTCTTC	CASSLDPSGTYNEQFF
.	.	TRBJ2-2	TRBV5-1	TGCGCCAGCAGCTTTCAGGCCTCAGTCGGAGGGCCTAACACCGGGGAGCTGTTTTTT	CASSFQASVGGPNTGELFF
few	.	TRBJ2-7	TRBV20-1	TGCAGTGCTAGGAGGTCGGACGAGCAGTACTTC	CSARRSDEQYF
few	TRBD2	TRBJ2-7	TRBV29-1	TGCAGCGTTTTTAGCGGGAGAGAATACGAGCAGTACTTC	CSVFSGREYEQYF
.	.	TRBJ1-1	TRBV30	TGTGCCTGGACTGGAGTGATTTTGAACACTGAAGCTTTCTTT	CAWTGVILNTEAFF
.	TRBD2	TRBJ2-1	TRBV27	TGTGCCAGCAGCTGGACTAGCGGGTCAATCAATGAGCAGTTCTTC	CASSWTSGSINEQFF
.	TRBD1	TRBJ1-1	TRBV5-8	TGTGCCAGCAGCGCCCTGGACAGGTGGAACACTGAAGCTTTCTTT	CASSALDRWNTEAFF
.	.	TRBJ2-5	TRBV5-1	TGCGCCAGCAGCTTGGATGGCGTAAGACCCCCCGGCGGGGCCCAGTACTTC	CASSLDGVRPPGGAQYF
.	TRBD2	TRBJ2-2	TRBV14	TGTGCCAGCAGCCATGCGACTAGCGGGGTTGCCGGTGCCGGGGAGCTGTTTTTT	CASSHATSGVAGAGELFF
few	TRBD1	TRBJ1-1	TRBV5-4	TGTGCCAGCAGCTTAATCCGGGACAGGGGTGCGAACACTGAAGCTTTCTTT	CASSLIRDRGANTEAFF
many	TRBD2	TRBJ2-1	TRBV7-7	TGTGCCAGCAGTCAAGAGCGGGGTGAGCAGTTCTTC	CASSQERGEQFF
.	TRBD1	TRBJ2-5	TRBV5-1	TGCGCCAGCAGCTCTTCGGCAGGGGGCATGGAGACCCAGTACTTC	CASSSSAGGMETQYF
.	.	TRBJ2-3	TRBV14	TGTGCCAGCAGCCAAAGGCGGGGCACAGATACGCAGTATTTT	CASSQRRGTDTQYF
few	.	TRBJ2-6	TRBV13	TGTGCCAGCAGCCGTCGGCGAGGGGGAGCCTCTGGGGCCAACGTCCTGACTTTC	CASSRRRGGASGANVLTF
few	TRBD2	TRBJ2-2	TRBV9	TGTGCCAGCAGCGTAGCGGTAGCGGGGAACACCGGGGAGCTGTTTTTT	CASSVAVAGNTGELFF
few	TRBD1	TRBJ1-1	TRBV5-1	TGCGCCAGCAGCTGGGACAGGAGGGACACTGAAGCTTTCTTT	CASSWDRRDTEAFF
.	.	TRBJ1-2	TRBV2	TGTGCCAGCATCTTGACAGGTGGCTACACCTTC	CASILTGGYTF
few	.	TRBJ1-2	TRBV7-2	TGTGCCAGCAGCCGAGGCGGACAGAACTATGGCTACACCTTC	CASSRGGQNYGYTF
few	.	TRBJ1-5	TRBV7-6	TGTGCCAGCAGCCTGGACGGGGGGGATCAGCCCCAGCATTTT	CASSLDGGDQPQHF
.	.	TRBJ2-7	TRBV5-4	TGTGCCAGCAGCCAACCCGGGGACTCTCTGGACGAGCAGTACTTC	CASSQPGDSLDEQYF
.	TRBD1	TRBJ1-1	TRBV2	TGTGCCAGCAGCGAACAGGGGGGGAACACTGAAGCTTTCTTT	CASSEQGGNTEAFF
.	.	TRBJ2-7	TRBV7-3	TGTGCCAGCAGCTTACGAGGGCCGGGTGAGCAGTACTTC	CASSLRGPGEQYF
few	.	TRBJ2-7	TRBV27	TGTGCCAGCAGTTTCGGGGTTTACTACGAGCAGTACTTC	CASSFGVYYEQYF
.	.	TRBJ2-4	TRBV30	TGTGCCTGGAGTGTAGGTCGGGTCAGAACCAAAAACATTCAGTACTTC	CAWSVGRVRTKNIQYF
many	.	TRBJ2-1	TRBV30	TGTGCCTGGAGTGTCAGGCGCTTGGATGAGCAGTTCTTC	CAWSVRRLDEQFF
few	.	TRBJ2-7	TRBV9	TGTGCCAGCAGCGTAGCTATCGGGTCCTACGAGCAGTACTTC	CASSVAIGSYEQYF
few	.	TRBJ2-7	TRBV5-4	TGTGCCAGCAGCTTATACAGGGAAGCCTACGAGCAGTACTTC	CASSLYREAYEQYF
few	TRBD2	TRBJ2-3	TRBV2	TGTGCCAGCAGACCAGGACTAGCGGGGGGCTCAGATACGCAGTATTTT	CASRPGLAGGSDTQYF
few	.	TRBJ1-6	TRBV27	TGTGCCAGCAGCTCTCCGGGGGGGGGTTCACCCCTCCACTTT	CASSSPGGGSPLHF